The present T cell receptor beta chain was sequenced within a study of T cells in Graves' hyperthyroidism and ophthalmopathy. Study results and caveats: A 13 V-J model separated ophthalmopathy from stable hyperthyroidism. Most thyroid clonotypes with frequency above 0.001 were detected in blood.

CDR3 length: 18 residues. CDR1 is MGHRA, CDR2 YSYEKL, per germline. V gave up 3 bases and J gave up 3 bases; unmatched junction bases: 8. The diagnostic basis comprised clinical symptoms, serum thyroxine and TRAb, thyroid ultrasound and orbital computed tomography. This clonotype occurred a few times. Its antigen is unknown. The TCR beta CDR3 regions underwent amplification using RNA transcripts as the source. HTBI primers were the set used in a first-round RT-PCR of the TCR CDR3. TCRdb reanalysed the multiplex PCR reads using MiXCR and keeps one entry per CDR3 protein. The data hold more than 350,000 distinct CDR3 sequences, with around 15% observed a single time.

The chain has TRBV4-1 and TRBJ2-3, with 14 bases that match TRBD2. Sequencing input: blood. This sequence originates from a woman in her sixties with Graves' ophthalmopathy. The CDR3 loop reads CASSQTSGRADGTDTQYF. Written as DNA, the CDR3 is TGCGCCAGCAGCCAGACTAGCGGGAGGGCCGATGGGACAGATACGCAGTATTTT.